This TCR beta chain was identified during a study of control samples from healthy donors and cancer patients. This CDR3 is 13 amino acids long. V gave up 7 bases and J gave up 2 bases; unmatched junction bases: 4. Germline V gene data show CDR1 as LNHDA and CDR2 as SQIVND (reference sequence). The table came from immunoSEQ multiplex PCR; TCRdb's copy has only in-frame clones and leaves some out. This table holds some 96,000 clones, over 85% found once. The rearrangement uses TRBV19 and TRBJ1-2; 7 nucleotides align to TRBD1. This TCR was sampled from a young man in good health. Material: blood. The CDR3 DNA sequence: TGTGCCAGTACCCGGGACAGCAACTATGGCTACACCTTC. Translation gives CASTRDSNYGYTF.